Listed below are T cell receptor beta chains from one sample, sequenced in a study of CD8 T cells in ankylosing spondylitis. TCRdb re-called the 5' RACE reads through MiXCR, storing one row per CDR3 protein. The sample contains some 40,000 distinct CDR3 sequences, 10% to 13% of which appear only once. Sequencing was carried out using blood, either unsorted or a sorted T cell fraction (not recorded which). The receptors were gathered from a male donor with ankylosing spondylitis or in good health (not recorded which). CDR3s include the opening cysteine and the closing phenylalanine or tryptophan.

v_gene,CDR3aa
TRBV7-2,CASSPFGVAEGLETQYF
TRBV20-1,CSAGTSEWDEQFF
TRBV3-1,CASSQDTGRYNEQFF
TRBV7-9,CASTLEVGEDTEAFF
TRBV5-4,CASSHDDGTQYF
TRBV4-2,CASSQWGQGYTDTQYF
TRBV20-1,CSARDRVAPTDTQYF
TRBV10-3,CAISEVVRAGNEQYF
TRBV19,CASRWGSMNTEAFF
TRBV3-1,CASSQGQGISEAFF
TRBV4-3,CASSQELINQPQHF
TRBV5-1,CASSMGGTGLYEQYF
TRBV7-9,CASSLGTGYNEQFF
TRBV6-1,CATLRSGASYNEQFF
TRBV29-1,CSVEVVAGETYEQYF
TRBV29-1,CSAGQGLGGYTF
TRBV20-1,CSASSGWGLAGVGGTDTQYF
TRBV7-9,CASTRQYGYTF
TRBV7-8,CASSSTQGMGYGYTF
TRBV5-5,CASSLFGTGGHSPLHF
TRBV28,CASNPLAGGPRSSYEQYF
TRBV2,CASVKQGALNSPLHF
TRBV27,CASSFGQGAIYEQYF
TRBV6-5,CASRIGNSPLHF
TRBV21-1,CASSKVGGGNQPQHF
TRBV6-5,CASSSSVRKQTQYF
TRBV24-1,CATSDLTTGRQYF
TRBV28,CASTSSGSDPNYGYTF
TRBV12-3/TRBV12-4,CASSLAGATYEQYF
TRBV27,CASSFGTSGRWGNEQFF
TRBV7-3,CASSSGQLERDTQSF
TRBV5-6,CASSLEVYEQYF
TRBV4-3,CASSQEYASGSPQHF
TRBV20-1,CSARTTGADVFYEQYF
TRBV4-2,CASSQDGTSGSTDTQYF
TRBV11-3,CASSFITGSNTGELFF
TRBV7-2,CASSLVPAGGSSEQYF
TRBV10-3,CATRDYSYEQYF
TRBV27,CASSTRLAGIIYEQYF
TRBV5-1,CASSLGTSSYEQYF
TRBV6-5,CASSYGQIHSYEQYF
TRBV19,CASSSQRSYEQYF
TRBV5-1,CASSPEGGRTFEQYF
TRBV6-1,CASSPSGRVNTGELFF